This T cell receptor (beta chain) was observed in a study of T cell responses to AZD1222 COVID-19 vaccine. General study results and limits: Sampling captured repertoires only after the peak T cell response. Clonal diversity may have been underestimated, and the donors were mostly white British, with more females than males.

This CDR3 has 16 residues. Second-dose intervals of approximately 4 or approximately 12 weeks were pooled. On this clone itself: Its specificity is not known.

Assay: immunoSEQ multiplex PCR; the TCRdb copy retains only in-frame clones and omits some. The profile shows roughly 270,000 clones, almost 95% of them singletons. The V gene is TRBV21-1, the J gene TRBJ2-7; the table calls TRBD1, which could not be checked here. TRBV21-1 is a pseudogene locus. This receptor was identified in an adult who received the AZD1222 COVID-19 vaccine. The sequencing used peripheral blood, collected 28 days after the second AZD1222 dose. The CDR3 spells CASSKGGKTVSYEQYF. The CDR3 DNA sequence: TGTGCCAGCAGCAAAGGCGGAAAGACAGTCTCCTACGAGCAGTACTTC.